In this sample, the clone carrying this T cell receptor beta chain turned up once. This sample is drawn from a study of blood T cells in healthy people across ages. Primed by a sample-barcoded 5' primer and a J-beta primer mix, a second PCR proceeded for roughly 6 to 12 cycles. TCRdb re-derived calls from the 5' RACE reads in MiXCR, one entry per CDR3 protein. The sample yields roughly 680,000 distinct CDR3 sequences, approximately 49% seen once. The V and J ends lost 3 bases and 0 bases respectively, with 9 bases between them. Germline V CDR1 and CDR2: GTSNPN, SVGIG (reference sequence). This CDR3 has 15 amino acids.

The sequenced material came from blood. The J gene is TRBJ2-6, the V gene TRBV30; weak D call: TRBD1 (5 bases). The source of this sequence is a woman aged 55-69 years in good health. Here the CDR3 reads CAWSKGDSGANVLTF. Here the CDR3 DNA reads TGTGCCTGGAGCAAAGGGGACTCTGGGGCCAACGTCCTGACTTTC.